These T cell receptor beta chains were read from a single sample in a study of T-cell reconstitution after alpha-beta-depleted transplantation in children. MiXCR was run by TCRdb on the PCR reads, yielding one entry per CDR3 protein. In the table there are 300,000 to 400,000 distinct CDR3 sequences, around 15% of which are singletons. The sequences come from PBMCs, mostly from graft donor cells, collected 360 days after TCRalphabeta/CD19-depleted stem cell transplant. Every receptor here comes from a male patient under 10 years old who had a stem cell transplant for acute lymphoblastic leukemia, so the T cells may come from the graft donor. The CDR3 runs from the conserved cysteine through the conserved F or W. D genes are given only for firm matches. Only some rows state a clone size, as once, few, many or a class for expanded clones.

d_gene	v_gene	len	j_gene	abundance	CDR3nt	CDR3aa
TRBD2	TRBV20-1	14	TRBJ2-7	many	TGCAGTGCTAGAGTGGGAGGGCAGACCTACGAGCAGTACTTC	CSARVGGQTYEQYF
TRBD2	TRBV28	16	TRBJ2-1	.	TGTGCCAGCGGTGGCGGGGTAGCGGGAGGGCGGGATGAGCAGTTCTTC	CASGGGVAGGRDEQFF
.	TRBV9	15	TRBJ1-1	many	TGTGCCAGCAGCGTAAGTTCAGGGTCGAACACTGAAGCTTTCTTT	CASSVSSGSNTEAFF
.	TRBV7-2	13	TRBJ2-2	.	TGTGCCAGCAGCTTAAGGTCCACCGGGGAGCTGTTTTTT	CASSLRSTGELFF
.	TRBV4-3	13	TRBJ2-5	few	TGCGCCAGCAGCCAAGACAGGGAGGCCACCCAGTACTTC	CASSQDREATQYF
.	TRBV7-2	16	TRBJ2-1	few	TGTGCCAGCAGCTTAATCGCAGGGGGGTTCTACAATGAGCAGTTCTTC	CASSLIAGGFYNEQFF
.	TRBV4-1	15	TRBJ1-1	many	TGCGCCAGCAGACAAGGGTTAGGCAGGGACACTGAAGCTTTCTTT	CASRQGLGRDTEAFF
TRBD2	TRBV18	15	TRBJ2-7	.	TGTGCCAGCTCACCTTCCAGCGGGAGGGCAAGGGAGCAGTACTTC	CASSPSSGRAREQYF
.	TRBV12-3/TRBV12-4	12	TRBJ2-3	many	TGTGCCAGCAGTTTAGCCGACTATACGCAGTATTTT	CASSLADYTQYF
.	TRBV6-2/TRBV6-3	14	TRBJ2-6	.	TGTGCCAGCAGTTACCCCCCTGGGGCCAACGTCCTGACTTTC	CASSYPPGANVLTF
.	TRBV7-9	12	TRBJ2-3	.	TGTGCCAGCAGCTTTTGGACAGATACGCAGTATTTT	CASSFWTDTQYF
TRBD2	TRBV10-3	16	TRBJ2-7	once	TGTGCCATCAGTGAGTCTAGGCGGGAGGGCCTGTTCGAGCAGTACTTC	CAISESRREGLFEQYF
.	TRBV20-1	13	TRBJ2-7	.	TGCAGTGCTAGGCGGCTAGCGAGTCCCGAGCAGTACTTC	CSARRLASPEQYF
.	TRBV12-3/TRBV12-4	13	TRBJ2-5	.	TGTGCCAGCAGTTTTCGGTCCGGAGAGACCCAGTACTTC	CASSFRSGETQYF
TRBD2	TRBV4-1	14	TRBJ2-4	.	TGCGCCAGCAGCCAGGGGGACGGGGGGAACATTCAGTACTTC	CASSQGDGGNIQYF
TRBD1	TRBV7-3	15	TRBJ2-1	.	TGTGCCAGCAGCTCCGGACAGGGGGCAGCGAGTGAGCAGTTCTTC	CASSSGQGAASEQFF
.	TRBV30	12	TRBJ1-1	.	TGTGCCTGGTCACACGGGGGCCCTGAAGCTTTCTTT	CAWSHGGPEAFF
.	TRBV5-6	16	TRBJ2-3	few	TGTGCCAGCAGCCCCCCTTATGCGCTGAGCACAGATACGCAGTATTTT	CASSPPYALSTDTQYF
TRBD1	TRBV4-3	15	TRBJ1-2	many	TGCGCCAGCAGCCAGCCGGGACAGGGTCTGAGAGGCTACACCTTC	CASSQPGQGLRGYTF
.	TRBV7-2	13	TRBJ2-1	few	TGTGCCAGCAGCTTGGACCACCTCAATGAGCAGTTCTTC	CASSLDHLNEQFF
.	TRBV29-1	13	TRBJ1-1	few	TGCAGCGTTGGACAGCGCTATAACACTGAAGCTTTCTTT	CSVGQRYNTEAFF
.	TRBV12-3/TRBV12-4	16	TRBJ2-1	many	TGTGCCAGCAGTTTTATCCCAGGGAGCCCTACTGGGACGCAGTTCTTC	CASSFIPGSPTGTQFF
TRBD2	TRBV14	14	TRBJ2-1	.	TGTGCCAGCAGCCAAGACTCAACTAGCGGGAGAACGTTCTTC	CASSQDSTSGRTFF
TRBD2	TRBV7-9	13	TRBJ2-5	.	TGTGCCAGCAGCCGGAGCGGGAGAGAGACCCAGTACTTC	CASSRSGRETQYF
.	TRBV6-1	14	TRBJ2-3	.	TGTGCCAGCAGACATAGAGGGGCGGGAGATACGCAGTATTTT	CASRHRGAGDTQYF
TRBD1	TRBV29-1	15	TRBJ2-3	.	TGCAGCGTGTCCGTTGGGACAGGCCGCACAGATACGCAGTATTTT	CSVSVGTGRTDTQYF
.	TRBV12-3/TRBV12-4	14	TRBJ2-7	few	TGTGCCAGCAGTTTACGCTCTACCGCCTACGAGCAGTACTTC	CASSLRSTAYEQYF
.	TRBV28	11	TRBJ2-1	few	TGTGCCAGCAGTTTCAGCGTTGAGCAGTTCTTC	CASSFSVEQFF
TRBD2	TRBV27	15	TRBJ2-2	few	TGTGCCAGCGGTATAGGGCGGGAGAGGCCCGGGGAGCTGTTTTTT	CASGIGRERPGELFF
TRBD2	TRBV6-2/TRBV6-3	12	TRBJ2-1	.	TGTGCCAGCAGTCCCGGGACTAGCGGAATGTTCTTC	CASSPGTSGMFF
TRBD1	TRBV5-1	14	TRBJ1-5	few	TGCGCCAGCAGTATCGGAGGGGGCGATCAGCCCCAGCATTTT	CASSIGGGDQPQHF
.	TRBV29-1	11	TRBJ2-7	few	TGCAGCGTCCCGGGCCCGCTCGAGCAGTACTTC	CSVPGPLEQYF
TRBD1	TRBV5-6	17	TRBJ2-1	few	TGTGCCAGCAGCTTGAGACGGACAGGGGCGCGGGGCGATGAGCAGTTCTTC	CASSLRRTGARGDEQFF
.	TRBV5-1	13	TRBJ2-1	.	TGCGCCAGCAGCTTCCTATCTGCCATTGAGCAGTTCTTC	CASSFLSAIEQFF
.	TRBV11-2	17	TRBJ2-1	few	TGTGCCAGCAGCTTAGATCTTGGGGCAGGGAGGTACAATGAGCAGTTCTTC	CASSLDLGAGRYNEQFF
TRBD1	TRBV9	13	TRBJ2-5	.	TGTGCCAGCAGCTTCACAGGGGATGGGGCCCAGTACTTC	CASSFTGDGAQYF
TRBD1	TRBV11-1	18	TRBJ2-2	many	TGTGCCAGCAGCTTAAGGGTCCTCAGGGGGCCGAACACCGGGGAGCTGTTTTTT	CASSLRVLRGPNTGELFF
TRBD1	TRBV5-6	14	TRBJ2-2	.	TGTGCCAGCAGCGACAGGGTAAACACCGGGGAGCTGTTTTTT	CASSDRVNTGELFF
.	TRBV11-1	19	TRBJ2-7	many	TGTGCCAGCAGCCCCCTCCGGCAAGGGCTAGTTCTTAGTCCCTACGAGCAGTACTTC	CASSPLRQGLVLSPYEQYF
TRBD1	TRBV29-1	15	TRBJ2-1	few	TGCAGCGTTGAAGATCAAGGGGGCGTTAGCAATGAGCAGTTCTTC	CSVEDQGGVSNEQFF
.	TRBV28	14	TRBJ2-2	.	TGTGCCAGCAGTTCATGGGTTAACACCGGGGAGCTGTTTTTT	CASSSWVNTGELFF
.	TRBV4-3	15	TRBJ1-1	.	TGCGCCAGCAGCCAAGACGTGCTCCAGAACACTGAAGCTTTCTTT	CASSQDVLQNTEAFF
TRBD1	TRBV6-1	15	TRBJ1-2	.	TGTGCCAGCAGCCCTCGAAACAGGCCCAGGGGGGGCTACACCTTC	CASSPRNRPRGGYTF
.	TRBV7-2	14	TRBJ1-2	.	TGTGCCAGCAGCTTAGAGGGAGGGGCCTATGGCTACACCTTC	CASSLEGGAYGYTF
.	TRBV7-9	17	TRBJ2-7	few	TGTGCCAGCAGCTTAGTCCCCAACCTCGATGTGGTGGACGAGCAGTACTTC	CASSLVPNLDVVDEQYF
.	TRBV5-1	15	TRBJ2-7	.	TGCGCCAGCAGCTTGGGGGCCCTTGGGGCGTACGAGCAGTACTTC	CASSLGALGAYEQYF
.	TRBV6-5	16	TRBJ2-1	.	TGTGCCAGCAGTACACTCGGAGGGACTGTCTACAATGAGCAGTTCTTC	CASSTLGGTVYNEQFF
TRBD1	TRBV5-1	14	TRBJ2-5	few	TGCGCCAGCAGCTCCACCACAGGGGAAGAGACCCAGTACTTC	CASSSTTGEETQYF
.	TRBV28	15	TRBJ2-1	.	TGTGCCAGCTGGGGCGGGTGGGACACCCTCAATGAGCAGTTCTTC	CASWGGWDTLNEQFF
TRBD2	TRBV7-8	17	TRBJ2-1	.	TGTGCCAGCAGCCCTACCCGGCTAGCGGGATCCTACAATGAGCAGTTCTTC	CASSPTRLAGSYNEQFF
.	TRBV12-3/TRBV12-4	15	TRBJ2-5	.	TGTGCCAGCAGCTCGGACAGCCCCAGACCGGAGACCCAGTACTTC	CASSSDSPRPETQYF
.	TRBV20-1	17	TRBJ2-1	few	TGCAGTGCTAGAGTCATGCCCGTGGACTGGTTGGGGGATGAGCAGTTCTTC	CSARVMPVDWLGDEQFF